This paragraph covers one TCR beta chain sequence. The antigen remains unidentified. The source of the sample is a study of T cell responses to AZD1222 COVID-19 vaccine. Whole-study findings and limits: Reportedly, nearly half the spike-specific TCRs target unmutated variant regions. Mostly white British, mostly female donors; authors suggested clonal diversity may be underestimated.

The assay was immunoSEQ multiplex PCR, and TCRdb's table has in-frame clones only and misses some. The sample holds some 170,000 clones, roughly 92% seen once. Sequences were derived from peripheral blood, sampled on day 0 of AZD1222 vaccination. This receptor was identified in an adult in good health.

Here the CDR3 DNA reads TGTGCCAGCTCAGCGACCCCGGGGGGCTTCGCAGATACGCAGTATTTT. It encodes CASSATPGGFADTQYF. The chain uses TRBV18 and TRBJ2-3, with D possibly matching TRBD2 (7 bases). V was shortened by 5 bases and J by 4 bases, with 19 bases between the two germline ends. Germline CDR1 KGHSH, CDR2 LQKENI. This CDR3 contains 16 residues.